The 2 T cell receptor beta chains given below trace back to one sample, sequenced in a study of molecular identifiers for immune sequencing clone quantification. TCRdb re-called the PCR reads with MiXCR, one entry per CDR3 protein. The table includes about 640,000 distinct CDR3 sequences, about 20% detected once. Material: naive CD8+ T cells from blood, with Jurkat cell RNA spiked in. As to subset: FACS-sorted CD8+CD4-CCR7+CD45RA+ naive T cells. The receptors shown here come from a human donor in good health. Some libraries in this study had Jurkat cell RNA spiked in.

This clonotype has a count of ten or more. This chain joins TRBV10-3 and TRBJ1-6, with D possibly being TRBD1 (5 bases). CDR3 length equals 12 residues. Germline-derived CDR1 and CDR2 are ENHRY and SYGVKD. Trimming left V 6 bases short and J 7 bases short, with 7 bases between. The CDR3 sequence: CAIRDNNSPLHF. The CDR3 bases are TGTGCCATCAGGGACAACAATTCACCCCTCCACTTT.

This clonotype appeared once. This sequence may be a read error, since a much larger clone differs from it by one base. This sequence joins TRBV2 and TRBJ1-1; the D is unclear. The CDR3 spans 12 residues. Germline V gives CDR1 SNHLY, CDR2 FYNNEI. CDR3: CACSPSFIEAFF. The CDR3 nucleotides are TGTGCCTGCAGCCCCTCTTTTATTGAAGCTTTCTTT. Filled out from reference TRBV2 and TRBJ1-1, the complete variable domain reads EPEVTQTPSHQVTQMGQEVILRCVPISNHLYFYWYRQILGQKVEFLVSFYNNEISEKSEIFDDQFSVERPDGSNFTLKIRSTKLEDSAMYFCACSPSFIEAFFGQGTRLTVV.